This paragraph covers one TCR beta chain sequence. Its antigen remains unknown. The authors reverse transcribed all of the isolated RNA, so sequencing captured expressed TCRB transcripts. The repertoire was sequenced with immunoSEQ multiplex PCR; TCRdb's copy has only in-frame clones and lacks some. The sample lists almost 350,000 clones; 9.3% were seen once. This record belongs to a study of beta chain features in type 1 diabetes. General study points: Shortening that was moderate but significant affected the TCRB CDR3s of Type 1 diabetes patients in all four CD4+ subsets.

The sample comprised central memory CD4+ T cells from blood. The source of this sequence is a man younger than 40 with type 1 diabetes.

This CDR3 reads CASSRDGRQTSEAFF. The DNA of the CDR3 is TGTGCCAGCAGCCGGGACGGTAGACAGACAAGTGAAGCTTTCTTT. The V and J genes are TRBV5-6 and TRBJ1-1; possibly TRBD1 for D (5 bases). Germline CDR1 and CDR2: SGHDT and YYEEEE. Trimming removed 4 bases from V and 7 bases from J, with 20 bases in between. The CDR3 contains 15 residues.